This entry describes one T cell receptor (beta chain). The data derive from a study of blood T cell repertoires in COVID-19. Measured with immunoSEQ multiplex PCR; TCRdb has only the in-frame clones, and not every one. The top ten hold about 15% of the sample, which has fewer than 120,000 clones, approximately 80% seen once. The germline V and J ends were trimmed by 0 bases and 3 bases, with 11 bases remaining between them. Germline V CDR1 and CDR2: LGHNA, YSLEER. The CDR3 has 15 amino acids. The sample was peripheral blood. The chain is built from TRBV4-3 and TRBJ1-1; the D gene is possibly TRBD1 (6 bases). This sequence was found in a woman aged 55-70 years with acute or convalescent COVID-19. The CDR3 nucleotides are TGCGCCAGCAGCCAAGACGCCAGGGGCTACACTGAAGCTTTCTTT. This sequence encodes CASSQDARGYTEAFF.